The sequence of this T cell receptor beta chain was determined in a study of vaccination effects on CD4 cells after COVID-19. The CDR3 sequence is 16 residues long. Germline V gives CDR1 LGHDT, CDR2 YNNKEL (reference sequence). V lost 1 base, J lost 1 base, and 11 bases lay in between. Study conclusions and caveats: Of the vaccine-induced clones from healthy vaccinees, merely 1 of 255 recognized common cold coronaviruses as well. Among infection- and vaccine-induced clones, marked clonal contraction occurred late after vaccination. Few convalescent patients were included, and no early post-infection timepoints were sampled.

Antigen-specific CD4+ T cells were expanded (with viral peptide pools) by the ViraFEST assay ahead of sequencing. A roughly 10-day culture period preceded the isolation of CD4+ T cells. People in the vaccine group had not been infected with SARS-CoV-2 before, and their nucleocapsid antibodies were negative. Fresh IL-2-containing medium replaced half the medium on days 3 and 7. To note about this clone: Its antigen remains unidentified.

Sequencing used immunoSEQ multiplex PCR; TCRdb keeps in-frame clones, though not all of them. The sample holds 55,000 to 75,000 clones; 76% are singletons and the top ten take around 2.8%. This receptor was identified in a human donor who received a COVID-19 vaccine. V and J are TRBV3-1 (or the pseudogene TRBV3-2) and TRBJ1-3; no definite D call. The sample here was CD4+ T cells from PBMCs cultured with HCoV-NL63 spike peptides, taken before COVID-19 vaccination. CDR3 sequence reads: CASSQVRVLSGNTIYF. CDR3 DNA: TGTGCCAGCAGCCAAGTAAGGGTCTTGTCTGGAAACACCATATATTTT.